The 17 T cell receptor beta chains in this list originate from one sample, sequenced in a study of immune evolution from preneoplasia to lung adenocarcinoma. Generated by immunoSEQ multiplex PCR, the TCRdb table keeps only in-frame clones and is missing some. The sample consists of around 6,200 clones, roughly 80% of them appearing once. Sequencing was done on a sample of FFPE adjacent normal lung tissue. The receptors were gathered from a person aged 55-80 years with lung adenocarcinoma.

This clone was seen a single time. The chain has TRBV29-1 and TRBJ1-1; D is unclear. Deletions cut 4 bases from V and 1 base from J, with 7 bases between. This CDR3 comprises 12 residues. CDR1 and CDR2 (germline): SQVTM, ANQGSEA. The DNA of the CDR3 is TGCAGCGTTGGACTGCCGAACACTGAAGCTTTCTTT. It encodes CSVGLPNTEAFF.

The chain carries TRBV28 and TRBJ1-2, with a possible D match to TRBD1 (5 bases). V was shortened by 10 bases and J by 4 bases, with 16 bases between the two germline ends. The CDR3 is 13 residues long. Germline-derived CDR1 and CDR2 are MDHEN and SYDVKM. The CDR3 DNA follows: TGTGCCATCCAGCCCAGGGCAAGCTATGGCTACACCTTC. Translating gives CAIQPRASYGYTF.

The rearrangement links TRBV5-1 to TRBJ1-2; possibly TRBD1 for D (6 bases). The V end was cut by 0 bases, the J end by 2 bases, with 14 bases between. The CDR3 extends over 16 amino acids. Germline CDR1 and CDR2: SGHRS and YFSETQ. Here the CDR3 reads CASSLGDKTRNYGYTF. The CDR3 nucleotides are TGCGCCAGCAGCTTGGGGGACAAAACTCGGAACTATGGCTACACCTTC.

The sample holds one count of this clone. The chain joins TRBV28 to TRBJ2-5; D not certain. The last part of the DNA fits TRBJ2-7 better; the J call may be wrong. The CDR3 sequence is 13 residues long. The germline V gene encodes CDR1 MDHEN and CDR2 SYDVKM. CDR3 coding DNA: TGTGCCAGCAGTCCATCGACACCTTACGAGCAGTACTTC. Residues: CASSPSTPYEQYF.

The genes are TRBV28 and TRBJ1-3; no reliable D call. The V end was cut by 5 bases, the J end by 4 bases, with 9 bases between. The V gene's germline CDR1 is MDHEN and CDR2 SYDVKM. The CDR3 runs 13 residues. The CDR3 here is CASSQHTGNTIYF. The DNA of the CDR3 is TGTGCCAGCAGTCAACACACAGGAAACACCATATATTTT. The full variable domain, in which reference TRBV28 and TRBJ1-3 provide the parts outside the CDR3, is DVKVTQSSRYLVKRTGEKVFLECVQDMDHENMFWYRQDPGLGLRLIYFSYDVKMKEKGDIPEGYSVSREKKERFSLILESASTNQTSMYLCASSQHTGNTIYFGEGSWLTVV.

The J gene is TRBJ2-5, the V gene TRBV27; 9 positions agree with TRBD2. The germline V gene has CDR1 MNHEY and CDR2 SMNVEV (reference sequence). V lost 3 bases to trimming and J lost 5 bases; unmatched junction nucleotides: 4. This CDR3 spans 14 amino acids. The CDR3 DNA sequence: TGTGCCAGCAGTTTCGGTGCGGGAGGGGAGACCCAGTACTTC. Amino acids: CASSFGAGGETQYF.

This chain connects TRBV28 to TRBJ1-2; TRBD1 matches at 8 bases. This CDR3 is 13 amino acids long. The trim removed 5 bases at V and 7 bases at J, leaving 6 bases unmatched. Germline lookup yields CDR1 MDHEN and CDR2 SYDVKM. Written as DNA, the CDR3 is TGTGCCAGCAGTCGACAGGGGACGGGTGGCTACACCTTC. It yields the protein CASSRQGTGGYTF.

This chain uses TRBV5-4 with TRBJ2-1, with D unclear. This CDR3 spans 12 amino acids. Germline CDR1 reads SGHNT; CDR2 reads YYREEE (reference sequence). The V gene lost 4 bases and the J gene lost 9 bases, with 11 bases spanning the gap. CDR3 sequence: CASSGGKVEQFF. CDR3 bases: TGTGCCAGCAGCGGCGGAAAGGTTGAGCAGTTCTTC.

The rearrangement joins TRBV28 to TRBJ2-6; 8 bases agree with TRBD1. V was pared by 4 bases and J by 4 bases, with 6 bases of the junction left unmatched. Germline CDR1 and CDR2: MDHEN and SYDVKM. The CDR3 runs 16 residues. CDR3 residues: CASSSAGGSGANVLTF. The CDR3 region has the DNA TGTGCCAGCAGTTCTGCAGGGGGCTCGGGGGCCAACGTCCTGACTTTC.

This clone has a single count. The V call is TRBV6-6, the J call TRBJ2-7, with TRBD2 matching 7 bases. V gave up 6 bases and J gave up 6 bases; unmatched junction bases: 11. The CDR3 runs to 14 residues. Per the germline V gene, CDR1 is MNHNY and CDR2 is SVGAGI (reference sequence). The CDR3 loop is CASRERGRVFEQYF. DNA of the CDR3: TGTGCCAGCAGAGAGCGGGGCAGGGTCTTCGAGCAGTACTTC.

The chain has TRBV4-3 and TRBJ2-3, with 8 bases lining up with TRBD2. Germline loops: CDR1 LGHNA, CDR2 YSLEER. V shed 4 bases, J shed 0 bases, and the junction held 9 bases outside the gene matches. CDR3 length: 17 residues. The CDR3 sequence: CASSLQRAGDSTDTQYF. The DNA of the CDR3 is TGCGCCAGCAGCCTGCAAAGAGCGGGAGACAGCACAGATACGCAGTATTTT.

The genes are TRBV12-5 and TRBJ1-1, with D uncertain. CDR1 is LGHNT and CDR2 is FRNRAP in the germline V gene. V lost 0 bases to trimming and J lost 8 bases, with 19 bases between them. The length of the CDR3 is 16 residues. CDR3 residues: CASGLVSGGTYVEAFF. The CDR3 DNA sequence: TGTGCTAGTGGTTTGGTGTCGGGAGGCACATACGTCGAAGCTTTCTTT.

J is TRBJ1-5 and V is TRBV28; D is ambiguous. The germline gives CDR1 MDHEN, CDR2 SYDVKM. The CDR3 sequence is 17 residues long. The V end was cut by 5 bases, the J end by 1 base, with 18 bases between. The CDR3 nucleotides are TGTGCCAGCAGTAGCTTACCCGGACGCGAAAGCAATCAGCCCCAGCATTTT. Translated: CASSSLPGRESNQPQHF.

The chain recombines TRBV2 with TRBJ1-2; perhaps TRBD1 as D (5 bases). Germline V gives CDR1 SNHLY, CDR2 FYNNEI. The CDR3 runs to 15 residues. Between the trimmed V and J ends, which lost 4 bases and 1 base, there was a span of 13 bases. CDR3 DNA sequence: TGTGCCAGCAGTGTGGGGCAAGGACTTAACTATGGCTACACCTTC. The encoded protein is CASSVGQGLNYGYTF.

This chain connects TRBV5-6 to TRBJ2-5; 10 positions agree with TRBD2. From germline, CDR1 is SGHDT and CDR2 YYEEEE. The V segment lost 1 base and the J segment 2 bases; nucleotides outside the gene matches: 5. The CDR3 spans 16 residues. Here the CDR3 reads CASSLRGTSVQETQYF. The CDR3, as DNA: TGTGCCAGCAGCTTGCGAGGGACTAGCGTACAAGAGACCCAGTACTTC. Complete variable domain (other parts from reference TRBV5-6 and TRBJ2-5): DAGVTQSPTHLIKTRGQQVTLRCSPKSGHDTVSWYQQALGQGPQFIFQYYEEEERQRGNFPDRFSGHQFPNYSSELNVNALLLGDSALYLCASSLRGTSVQETQYFGPGTRLLVL.

J is TRBJ2-5 and V is TRBV29-1; no definite D call. This CDR3 contains 15 residues. Germline assignment: CDR1 SQVTM and CDR2 ANQGSEA. V was trimmed by 4 bases and J by 5 bases, leaving 20 bases between them. The CDR3 bases are TGCAGCGTTGTACAGCCCCCCCCAGTGCAGGAGACCCAGTACTTC. Translated, it gives CSVVQPPPVQETQYF.

The chain uses TRBV6-6 and TRBJ2-2; no clear D gene. The germline CDR1 and CDR2 sequences are MNHNY and SVGAGI (reference sequence). There are 16 residues in the CDR3. Trimming removed 2 bases at V and 2 bases at J, with 12 bases between. In DNA form, the CDR3 reads TGTGCCAGCAGTTACGCCCGTCTCGGCAACACCGGGGAGCTGTTTTTT. This sequence encodes CASSYARLGNTGELFF.